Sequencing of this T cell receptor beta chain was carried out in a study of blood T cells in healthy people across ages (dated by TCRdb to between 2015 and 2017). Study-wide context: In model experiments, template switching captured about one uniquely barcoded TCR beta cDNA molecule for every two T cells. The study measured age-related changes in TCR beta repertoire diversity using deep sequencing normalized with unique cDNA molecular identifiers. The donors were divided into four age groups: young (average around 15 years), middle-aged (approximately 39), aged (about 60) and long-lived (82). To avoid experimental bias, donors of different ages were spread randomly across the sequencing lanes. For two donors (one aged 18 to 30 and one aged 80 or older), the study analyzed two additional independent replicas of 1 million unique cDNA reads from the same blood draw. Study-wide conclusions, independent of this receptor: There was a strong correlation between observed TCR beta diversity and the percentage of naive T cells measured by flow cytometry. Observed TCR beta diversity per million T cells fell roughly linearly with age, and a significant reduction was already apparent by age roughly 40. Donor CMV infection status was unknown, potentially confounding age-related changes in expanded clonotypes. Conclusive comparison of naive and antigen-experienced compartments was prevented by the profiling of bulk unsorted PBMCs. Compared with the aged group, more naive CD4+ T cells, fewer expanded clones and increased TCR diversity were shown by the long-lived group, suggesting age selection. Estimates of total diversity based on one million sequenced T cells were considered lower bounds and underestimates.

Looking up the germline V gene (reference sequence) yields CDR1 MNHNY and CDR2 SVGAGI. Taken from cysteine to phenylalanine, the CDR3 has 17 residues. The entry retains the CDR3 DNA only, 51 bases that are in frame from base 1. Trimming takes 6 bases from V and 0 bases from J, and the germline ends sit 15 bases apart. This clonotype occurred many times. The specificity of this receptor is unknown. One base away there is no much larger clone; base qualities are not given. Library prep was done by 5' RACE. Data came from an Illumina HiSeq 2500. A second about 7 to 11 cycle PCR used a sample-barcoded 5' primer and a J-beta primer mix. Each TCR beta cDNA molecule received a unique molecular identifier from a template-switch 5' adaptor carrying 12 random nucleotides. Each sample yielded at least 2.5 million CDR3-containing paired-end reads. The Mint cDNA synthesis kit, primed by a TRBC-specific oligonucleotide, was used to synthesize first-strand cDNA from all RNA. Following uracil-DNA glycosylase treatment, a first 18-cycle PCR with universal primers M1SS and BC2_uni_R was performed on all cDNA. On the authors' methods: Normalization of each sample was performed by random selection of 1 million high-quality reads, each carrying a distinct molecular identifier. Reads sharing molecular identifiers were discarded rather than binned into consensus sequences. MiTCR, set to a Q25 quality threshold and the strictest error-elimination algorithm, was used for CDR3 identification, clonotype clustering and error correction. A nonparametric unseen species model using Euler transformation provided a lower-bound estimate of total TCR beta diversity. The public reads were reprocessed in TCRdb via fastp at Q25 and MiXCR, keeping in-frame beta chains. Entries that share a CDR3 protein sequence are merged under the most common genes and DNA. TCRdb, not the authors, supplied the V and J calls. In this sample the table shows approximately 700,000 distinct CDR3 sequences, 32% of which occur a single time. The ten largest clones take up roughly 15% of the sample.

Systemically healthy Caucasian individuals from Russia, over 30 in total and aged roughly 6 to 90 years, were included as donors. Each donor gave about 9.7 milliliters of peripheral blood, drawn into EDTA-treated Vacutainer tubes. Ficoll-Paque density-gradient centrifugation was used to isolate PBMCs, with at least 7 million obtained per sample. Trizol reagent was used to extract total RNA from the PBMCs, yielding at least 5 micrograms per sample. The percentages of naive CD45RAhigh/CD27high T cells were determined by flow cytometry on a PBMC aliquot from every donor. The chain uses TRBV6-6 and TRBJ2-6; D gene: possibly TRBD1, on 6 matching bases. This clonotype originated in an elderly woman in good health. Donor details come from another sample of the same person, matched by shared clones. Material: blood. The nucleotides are TGTGCCAGCAGACGCGGACAGTTTCGCTCTGGGGCCAACGTCCTGACTTTC. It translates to CASRRGQFRSGANVLTF.